This T cell receptor (beta chain) was sequenced for a study of neurological immune-mediated disorders. Preparation of the unsorted libraries drew on 2 million PBMCs stored at -80 C. Germline CDR1 reads MDHEN; CDR2 reads SYDVKM. V shed 3 bases and J shed 7 bases, with 16 bases lying between them. The CDR3 contains 15 residues. As for the cDNA, it was generated by 5'RACE with 10-nucleotide random UMIs. TCRdb reanalysed the 5' RACE reads using MiXCR and keeps one entry per CDR3 protein. The top ten clones hold 2.5% to 3.5% of a sample with 45,000 to 65,000 distinct CDR3 sequences, about 4.2% of them seen once. This clonotype was seen a few times.

The chain recombines TRBV28 with TRBJ2-1, with D possibly being TRBD2 (6 bases). The sample consisted of PBMCs. The TCR sequence derives from a man in his fifties with multiple sclerosis. The CDR3 loop reads CASSFPGAFENEQFF. CDR3 DNA sequence: TGTGCCAGCAGTTTTCCGGGAGCGTTCGAGAATGAGCAGTTCTTC.